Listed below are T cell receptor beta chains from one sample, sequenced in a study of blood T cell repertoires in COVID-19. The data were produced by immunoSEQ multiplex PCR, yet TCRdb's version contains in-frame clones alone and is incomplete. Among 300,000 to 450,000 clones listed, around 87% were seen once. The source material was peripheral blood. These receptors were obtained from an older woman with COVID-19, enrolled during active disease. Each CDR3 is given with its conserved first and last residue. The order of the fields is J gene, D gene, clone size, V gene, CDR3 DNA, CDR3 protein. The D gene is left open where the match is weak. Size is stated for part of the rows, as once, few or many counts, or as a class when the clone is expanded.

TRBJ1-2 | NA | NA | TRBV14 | TGTGCCAGCAGCCAAGATCCTCGACAGCCCGCAAACTATGGCTACACCTTC | CASSQDPRQPANYGYTF
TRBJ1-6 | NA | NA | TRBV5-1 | TGCGCCAGCAGCCCGGGGGACTCACCCCTCCACTTT | CASSPGDSPLHF
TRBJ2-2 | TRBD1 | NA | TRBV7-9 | TGTGCCAGCAGCTTGGACTGGACAGGGTTCACCGGGGAGCTGTTTTTT | CASSLDWTGFTGELFF
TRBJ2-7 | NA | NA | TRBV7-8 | TGTGCCAGCAGCTTAGGAGGGGGAATCGGCTACTACGAGCAGTACTTC | CASSLGGGIGYYEQYF
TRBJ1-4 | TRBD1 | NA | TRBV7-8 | TGTGCCAGCAGCTTCATTTACAGGGGATCTAATGAAAAACTGTTTTTT | CASSFIYRGSNEKLFF
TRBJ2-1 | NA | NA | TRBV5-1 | TGCGCCAGCAGCGTACAGGTAAACAATGAGCAGTTCTTC | CASSVQVNNEQFF
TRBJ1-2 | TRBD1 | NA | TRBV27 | TGTGCCAGCAGTACCCGGACAGGGGGTTATGGCTACACCTTC | CASSTRTGGYGYTF
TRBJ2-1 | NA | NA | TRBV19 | TGTGCCAGTAGTATAGGGGGCAGGCCGTCCTACAATGAGCAGTTCTTC | CASSIGGRPSYNEQFF
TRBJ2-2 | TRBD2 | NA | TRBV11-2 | TGTGCCAGCAGCTTGAGACTAGCAGGGTCCGGGGAGCTGTTTTTT | CASSLRLAGSGELFF
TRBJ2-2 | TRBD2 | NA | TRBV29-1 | TGCAGCGCCCGACGCGGACTAGCGGGGCGTACCGGGGAGCTGTTTTTT | CSARRGLAGRTGELFF
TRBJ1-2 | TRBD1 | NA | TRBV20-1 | TGCAGTGCTAGTCCAACAGGGGCTGGCTACACCTTC | CSASPTGAGYTF
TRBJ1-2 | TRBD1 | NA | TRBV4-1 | TGCGCCAGCAGCCAAGATGGCAAGGGGACAGGGGTAAACTATGGCTACACCTTC | CASSQDGKGTGVNYGYTF
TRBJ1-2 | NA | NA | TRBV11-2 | TGTGCCAGCAGACAGTCTGGACAGTACTATGGCTACACCTTC | CASRQSGQYYGYTF
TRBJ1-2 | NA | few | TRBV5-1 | TGCGCCAGCAGCCTGGACTCCTATGGCTACACCTTC | CASSLDSYGYTF
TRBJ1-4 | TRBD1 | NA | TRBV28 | TGTGCCAGCAGTTTATCTTCAGGGGGCTTGAATGAAAAACTGTTTTTT | CASSLSSGGLNEKLFF
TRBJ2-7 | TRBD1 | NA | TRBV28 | TGTGCCAGCAGAGACAGGGGGATCTACGAGCAGTACTTC | CASRDRGIYEQYF
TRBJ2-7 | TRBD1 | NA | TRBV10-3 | TGTGCCATCGGTTCTAGGACAGGGGACTACGAGCAGTACTTC | CAIGSRTGDYEQYF
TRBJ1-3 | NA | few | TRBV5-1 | TGCGCCAGCAGCTTGGGGACAACCTCTGGAAACACCATATATTTT | CASSLGTTSGNTIYF
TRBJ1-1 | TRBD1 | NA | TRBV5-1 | TGCGCCAGCAGCTTAACAGGGGGGATGAACACTGAAGCTTTCTTT | CASSLTGGMNTEAFF
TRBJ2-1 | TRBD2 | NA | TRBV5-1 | TGCGCCAGCAGCACGCTTGGGACTAGCGGGGGCTCTAGCAATGAGCAGTTCTTC | CASSTLGTSGGSSNEQFF
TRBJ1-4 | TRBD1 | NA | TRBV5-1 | TGCGCCAGCAGCTTGGGGACAGGGGTTGAAAAACTGTTTTTT | CASSLGTGVEKLFF
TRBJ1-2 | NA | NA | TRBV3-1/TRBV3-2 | TGTGCCAGCAGCCAAGGATGGAGGGACCTGGACTATGGCTACACCTTC | CASSQGWRDLDYGYTF
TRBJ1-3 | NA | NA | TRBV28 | TGTGCCAGCAGTCTCGGGTCCCCCCGAAACACCATATATTTT | CASSLGSPRNTIYF
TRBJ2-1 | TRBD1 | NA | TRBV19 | TGTGCCAGTAGTTCCCGGGACAGGGCCTACAATGAGCAGTTCTTC | CASSSRDRAYNEQFF
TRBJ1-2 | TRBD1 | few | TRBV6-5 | TGTGCCAGCAGACAGGGGTTATATGGCTACACCTTC | CASRQGLYGYTF
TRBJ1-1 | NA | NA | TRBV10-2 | TGCGCCAGCAGTGCACAGAGGAACACTGAAGCTTTCTTT | CASSAQRNTEAFF
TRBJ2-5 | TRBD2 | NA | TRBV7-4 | TGTGCCAGCAGCTACTTGGGGGGGTACCAAGAGACCCAGTACTTC | CASSYLGGYQETQYF
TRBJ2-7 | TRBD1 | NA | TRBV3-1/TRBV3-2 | TGTGCCAGCAGCCAAGGGGACAGCACCGGCGAGCAGTACTTC | CASSQGDSTGEQYF
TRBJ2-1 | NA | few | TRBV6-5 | TGTGCCAGCAAGGCAGGGGAGATTTACAATGAGCAGTTCTTC | CASKAGEIYNEQFF
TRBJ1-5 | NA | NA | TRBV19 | TGTGCCAGTAGCGGACAGAGAAATCAGCCCCAGCATTTT | CASSGQRNQPQHF
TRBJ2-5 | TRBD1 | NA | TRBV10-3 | TGTGCCATCAGATCCGGGACAGGGAGGGAGACCCAGTACTTC | CAIRSGTGRETQYF
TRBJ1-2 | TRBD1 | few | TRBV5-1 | TGCGCCAGCAGCTGGGGACAGGTCCTTAACTATGGCTACACCTTC | CASSWGQVLNYGYTF
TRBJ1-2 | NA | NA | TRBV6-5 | TGTGCCAGCAGTCAACGACAAGCGGGCGGCTATGGCTACACCTTC | CASSQRQAGGYGYTF
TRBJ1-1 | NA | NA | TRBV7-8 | TGTGCCAGCACCATTGGCAGGGCCGCCGATGGGGGGACTGAAGCTTTCTTT | CASTIGRAADGGTEAFF
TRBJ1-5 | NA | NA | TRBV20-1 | TGCAGTGCTAGTCCGGGACACGGTAGCAATCAGCCCCAGCATTTT | CSASPGHGSNQPQHF
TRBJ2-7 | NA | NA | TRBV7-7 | TGTGCTAGCAGCTTAACCCGGGGCTACGAGCAGTACTTC | CASSLTRGYEQYF
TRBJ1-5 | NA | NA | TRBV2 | TGTGCCAGCAGTGGGGGACACTTGGTTGGCAATCAGCCCCAGCATTTT | CASSGGHLVGNQPQHF
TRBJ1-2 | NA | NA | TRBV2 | TGTGCCAGCAGAGCCGGGAACTATGGCTACACCTTC | CASRAGNYGYTF
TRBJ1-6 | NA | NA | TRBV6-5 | TGTGCCAGCCGGGGGGGCAGGAGGAATAATTCACCCCTCCACTTT | CASRGGRRNNSPLHF
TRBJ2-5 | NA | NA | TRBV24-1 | TGTGCCACCAGTTCGGCGGCCCTGGAGACCCAGTACTTC | CATSSAALETQYF
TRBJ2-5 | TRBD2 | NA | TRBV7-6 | TGTGCCAGCAGCCAGAGCGGGGGGCCCCAAGAGACCCAGTACTTC | CASSQSGGPQETQYF
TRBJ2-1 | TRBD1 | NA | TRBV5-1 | TGCGCCAGCAGTTCTCGACAGGGTCGGAACAATGAGCAGTTCTTC | CASSSRQGRNNEQFF